The 9 T cell receptor beta chains given below trace back to one sample, sequenced in a study of control samples from healthy donors and cancer patients. Assay used: immunoSEQ multiplex PCR; TCRdb lists only in-frame clones, some missing. The table includes some 70,000 clones, 83% detected once. The specimen was blood. The receptors derive from a man aged 55 to 69 in good health.

The chain has TRBV7-8 and TRBJ2-5; 11 bases are shared with TRBD2. Germline V CDR1 and CDR2: SGHVS, FQNEAQ. The CDR3 is 15 residues long. V dropped 7 bases and J dropped 2; count of bases not matched to a gene: 6. CDR3 in DNA: TGTGCCAGCAACATACGACTAGCGGGGCAAGAGACCCAGTACTTC. Its translation is CASNIRLAGQETQYF.

The chain employs TRBV5-1 and TRBJ2-1; no definite D call. The CDR3 contains 15 residues. V lost 4 bases to trimming and J lost 0 bases, with 11 bases between them. Germline-derived CDR1 and CDR2 are SGHRS and YFSETQ. The CDR3 nucleotides read TGCGCCAGCAGCCCGGGCGCCAGCTCCTACAATGAGCAGTTCTTC. It codes for CASSPGASSYNEQFF. Looking up the rest from reference TRBV5-1 and TRBJ2-1 gives the full variable domain: KAGVTQTPRYLIKTRGQQVTLSCSPISGHRSVSWYQQTPGQGLQFLFEYFSETQRNKGNFPGRFSGRQFSNSRSEMNVSTLELGDSALYLCASSPGASSYNEQFFGPGTRLTVL.

The CDR3 bases are TGTGCCAGCAGTCCGACTATGGGGTCCGGGGCCAACGTCCTGACTTTC. Translation gives CASSPTMGSGANVLTF. The chain joins TRBV6-2 or TRBV6-3 to TRBJ2-6, with D perhaps matching TRBD2 (5 bases). The germline V gene encodes CDR1 MNHEY and CDR2 SVGEGT. Deletions cut 5 bases from V and 4 bases from J, with 15 bases between. This CDR3 has 16 residues.

This clone was observed a single time. The rearrangement links TRBV6-6 to TRBJ1-1; no clear D gene. The V gene's germline CDR1 is MNHNY and CDR2 SVGAGI (reference sequence). The CDR3 has 15 amino acids. V lost 2 bases and J lost 1, with 11 bases in between. The CDR3 spells CASSYEGSKNTEAFF. The CDR3 bases are TGTGCCAGCAGTTACGAGGGCTCCAAGAACACTGAAGCTTTCTTT.

This clone was found a few times. CDR3 residues: CASSLAGRNFNSPLHF. The DNA for the CDR3 is TGTGCCAGCAGCTTAGCGGGCCGGAACTTTAATTCACCCCTCCACTTT. The rearrangement uses TRBV7-8 and TRBJ1-6; no clear D gene. Trimming cost V 0 bases and J 6 bases, with 12 bases left between them. Germline lookup yields CDR1 SGHVS and CDR2 FQNEAQ. This CDR3 has 16 amino acids. Full variable domain (outside the CDR3, taken from reference TRBV7-8 and TRBJ1-6): GAGVSQSPRYKVAKRGQDVALRCDPISGHVSLFWYQQALGQGPEFLTYFQNEAQLDKSGLPSDRFFAERPEGSVSTLKIQRTQQEDSAVYLCASSLAGRNFNSPLHFGNGTRLTVT.

This clone has a single count. V and J are TRBV28 and TRBJ2-2; no reliable D call. CDR3 size: 15 residues. Trimming took off 6 bases at V and 3 bases at J, with 14 bases between the two ends. Per the germline V gene, CDR1 is MDHEN and CDR2 is SYDVKM. The DNA of the CDR3 is TGTGCCAGCAGCATCGACGATAGATACACCGGGGAGCTGTTTTTT. Protein product: CASSIDDRYTGELFF.

The chain joins TRBV9 to TRBJ2-2; 7 bases map to TRBD2. This CDR3 is built from 17 residues. CDR1 is SGDLS, CDR2 YYNGEE, per germline. V shed 2 bases, J shed 0 bases, and the junction held 7 bases outside the gene matches. The CDR3 bases are TGTGCCAGCAGCGTGGCCCTTAGCGGGTCGAACACCGGGGAGCTGTTTTTT. Its translation is CASSVALSGSNTGELFF.

The genes are TRBV6-2 or TRBV6-3 and TRBJ2-7, with D maybe TRBD1 (6 bases). The CDR3 is 12 amino acids. Germline CDR1 is MNHEY and CDR2 is SVGEGT. The V end lost 5 bases, the J end lost 3 bases, and 8 bases lay between the germline ends. In nucleotides, the CDR3 is TGTGCCAGCAGTAAGGGGGTCTACGAGCAGTACTTC. Amino acids: CASSKGVYEQYF.

Only a few counts were recorded for this clone. The chain combines TRBV19 with TRBJ2-1, with D possibly matching TRBD2 (5 bases). Germline values: CDR1 LNHDA, CDR2 SQIVND (reference sequence). The CDR3 is 15 amino acids. V lost 9 bases to trimming and J lost 5 bases, with 20 bases between them. CDR3 sequence reads: CASAFEGWGDNEQFF. CDR3 in DNA: TGTGCCAGCGCTTTCGAGGGCTGGGGTGACAATGAGCAGTTCTTC.